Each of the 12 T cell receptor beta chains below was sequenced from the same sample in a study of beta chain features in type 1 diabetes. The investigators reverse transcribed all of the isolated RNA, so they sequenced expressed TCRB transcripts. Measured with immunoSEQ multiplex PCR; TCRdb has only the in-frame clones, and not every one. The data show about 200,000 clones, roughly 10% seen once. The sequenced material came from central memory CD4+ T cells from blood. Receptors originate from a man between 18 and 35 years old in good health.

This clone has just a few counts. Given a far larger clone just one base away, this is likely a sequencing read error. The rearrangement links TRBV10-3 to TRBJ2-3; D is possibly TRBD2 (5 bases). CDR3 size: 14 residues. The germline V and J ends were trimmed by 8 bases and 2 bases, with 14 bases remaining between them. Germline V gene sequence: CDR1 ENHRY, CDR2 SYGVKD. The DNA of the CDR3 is TGTGCCATCCGGTTATCGAGGGACACAGATACGCAGTATTTT. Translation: CAIRLSRDTDTQYF.

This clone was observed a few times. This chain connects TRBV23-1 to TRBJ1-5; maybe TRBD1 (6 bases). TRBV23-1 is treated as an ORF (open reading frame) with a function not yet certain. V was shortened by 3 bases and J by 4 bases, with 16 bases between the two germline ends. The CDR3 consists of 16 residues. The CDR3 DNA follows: TGCGCCAGCAGTCAGAGGGGGGGGAGAATAAATCAGCCCCAGCATTTT. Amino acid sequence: CASSQRGGRINQPQHF.

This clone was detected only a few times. CDR3 sequence: CASSGVRGRPGEQYF. The CDR3 DNA sequence: TGTGCCAGCAGTGGGGTCCGGGGACGGCCAGGGGAGCAGTACTTC. The chain recombines TRBV25-1 with TRBJ2-7; D could derive from TRBD1 or TRBD2 (5 bases each). The V end lost 4 bases, the J end lost 7 bases, and 20 bases lay between the germline ends. The CDR3 runs to 15 residues. Germline values: CDR1 MGHDK, CDR2 SYGVNS.

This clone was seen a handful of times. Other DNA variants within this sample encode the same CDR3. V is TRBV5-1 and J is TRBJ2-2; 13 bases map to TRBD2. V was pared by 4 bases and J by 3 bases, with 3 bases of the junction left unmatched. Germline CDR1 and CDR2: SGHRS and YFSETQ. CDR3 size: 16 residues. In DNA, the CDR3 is TGCGCCAGCAGCACACTAGCGGGAGGGCACACCGGGGAGCTGTTTTTT. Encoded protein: CASSTLAGGHTGELFF.

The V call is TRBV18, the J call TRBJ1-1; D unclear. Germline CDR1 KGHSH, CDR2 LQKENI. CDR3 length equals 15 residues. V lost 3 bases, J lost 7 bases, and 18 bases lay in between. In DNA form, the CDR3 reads TGTGCCAGCTCACCGAACAGCGAAGTTGGGGATGAAGCTTTCTTT. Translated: CASSPNSEVGDEAFF.

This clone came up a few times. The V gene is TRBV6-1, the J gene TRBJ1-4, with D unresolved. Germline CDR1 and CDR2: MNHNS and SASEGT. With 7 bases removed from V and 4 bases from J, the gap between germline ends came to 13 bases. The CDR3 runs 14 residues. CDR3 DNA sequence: TGTGCCAGCAAGAGGGTGGGTGATAATGAAAAACTGTTTTTT. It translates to CASKRVGDNEKLFF.

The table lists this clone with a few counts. The CDR3: CASSTRGSNGETQYF. The CDR3 nucleotides read TGTGCCAGTAGTACCCGGGGGAGTAATGGAGAGACCCAGTACTTC. The chain employs TRBV19 and TRBJ2-5, with a weak D call TRBD2 (6 bases). Germline loops: CDR1 LNHDA, CDR2 SQIVND (reference sequence). Trimming left V 4 bases short and J 4 bases short, with 16 bases between. The CDR3 is made up of 15 amino acids.

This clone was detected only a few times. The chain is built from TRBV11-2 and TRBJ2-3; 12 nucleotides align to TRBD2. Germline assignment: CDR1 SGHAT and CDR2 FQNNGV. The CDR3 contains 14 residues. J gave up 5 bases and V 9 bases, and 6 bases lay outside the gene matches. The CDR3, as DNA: TGTGCCAGTAAACTAGCGGGAGGTGGAGATACGCAGTATTTT. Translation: CASKLAGGGDTQYF. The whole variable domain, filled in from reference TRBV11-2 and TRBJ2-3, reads EAGVAQSPRYKIIEKRQSVAFWCNPISGHATLYWYQQILGQGPKLLIQFQNNGVVDDSQLPKDRFSAERLKGVDSTLKIQPAKLEDSAVYLCASKLAGGGDTQYFGPGTRLTVL.

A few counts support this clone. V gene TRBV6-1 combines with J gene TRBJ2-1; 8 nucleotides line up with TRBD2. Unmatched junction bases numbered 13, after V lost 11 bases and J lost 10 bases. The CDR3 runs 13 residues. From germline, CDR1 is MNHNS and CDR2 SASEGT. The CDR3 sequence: CAGALRVAGEQFF. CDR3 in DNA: TGTGCCGGCGCCTTAAGGGTAGCGGGAGAGCAGTTCTTC.

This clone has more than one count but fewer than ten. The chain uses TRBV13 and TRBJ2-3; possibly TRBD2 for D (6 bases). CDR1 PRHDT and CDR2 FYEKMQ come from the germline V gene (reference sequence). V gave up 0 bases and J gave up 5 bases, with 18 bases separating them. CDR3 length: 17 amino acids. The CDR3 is CASSLGRFREHGDTQYF. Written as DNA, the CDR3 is TGTGCCAGCAGCTTAGGCCGTTTCCGGGAGCATGGAGATACGCAGTATTTT.

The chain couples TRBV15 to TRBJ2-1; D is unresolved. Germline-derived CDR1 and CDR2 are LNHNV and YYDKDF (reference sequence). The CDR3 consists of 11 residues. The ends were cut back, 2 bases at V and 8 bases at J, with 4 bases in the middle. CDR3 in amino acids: CATSRQDEQFF. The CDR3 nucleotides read TGTGCCACCAGCAGACAGGATGAGCAGTTCTTC.

The chain's CDR3 is CAWSAGTVSGNTIYF. CDR3 bases: TGTGCCTGGAGCGCTGGGACAGTCTCTGGAAACACCATATATTTT. The chain uses TRBV30 and TRBJ1-3; TRBD1 matches 7 bases. Trimming at V came to 3 bases and at J to 0 bases, leaving 5 bases not matched to a gene. Germline values: CDR1 GTSNPN, CDR2 SVGIG (reference sequence). This CDR3 spans 15 amino acids.